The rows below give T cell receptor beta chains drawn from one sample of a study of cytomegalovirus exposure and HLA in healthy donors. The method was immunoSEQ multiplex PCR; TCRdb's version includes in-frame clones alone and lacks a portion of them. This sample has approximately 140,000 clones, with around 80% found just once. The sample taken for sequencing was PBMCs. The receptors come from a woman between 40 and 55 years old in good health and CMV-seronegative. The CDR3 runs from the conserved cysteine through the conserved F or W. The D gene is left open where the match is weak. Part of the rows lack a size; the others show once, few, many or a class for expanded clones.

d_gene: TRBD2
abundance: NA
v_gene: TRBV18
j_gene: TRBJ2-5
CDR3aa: CASSPPVTSGEETQYF
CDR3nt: TGTGCCAGCTCACCACCAGTGACTAGCGGAGAAGAGACCCAGTACTTC

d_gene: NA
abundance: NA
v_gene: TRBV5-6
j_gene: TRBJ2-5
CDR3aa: CASSMTGQETQYF
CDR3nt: TGTGCCAGCAGCATGACGGGGCAAGAGACCCAGTACTTC

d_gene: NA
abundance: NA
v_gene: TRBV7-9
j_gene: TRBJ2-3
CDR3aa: CASSEFPGGAVADTQYF
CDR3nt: TGTGCCAGCAGCGAATTCCCGGGGGGCGCAGTGGCAGATACGCAGTATTTT

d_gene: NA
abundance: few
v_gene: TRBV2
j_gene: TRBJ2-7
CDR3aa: CATAGLSSYEQYF
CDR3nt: TGTGCCACCGCGGGACTCTCCTCCTACGAGCAGTACTTC

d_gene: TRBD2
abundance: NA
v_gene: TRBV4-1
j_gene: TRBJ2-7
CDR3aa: CASSQDVSGYEQYF
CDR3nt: TGCGCCAGCAGCCAAGATGTTAGCGGGTACGAGCAGTACTTC

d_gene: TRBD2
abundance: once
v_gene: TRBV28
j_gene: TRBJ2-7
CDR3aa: CASSYGLAGDYEQYF
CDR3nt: TGTGCCAGCAGTTATGGACTAGCGGGAGACTACGAGCAGTACTTC

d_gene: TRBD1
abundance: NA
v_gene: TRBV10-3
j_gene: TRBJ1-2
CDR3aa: CAIQGTDYGYTF
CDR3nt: TGTGCCATCCAAGGGACAGATTATGGCTACACCTTC

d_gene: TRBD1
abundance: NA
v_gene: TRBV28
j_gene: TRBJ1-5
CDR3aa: CASSPATGSAQPQHF
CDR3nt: TGTGCCAGCAGTCCGGCGACAGGGTCGGCTCAGCCCCAGCATTTT

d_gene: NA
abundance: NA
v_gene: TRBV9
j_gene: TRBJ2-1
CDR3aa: CASSVGGGNNEQFF
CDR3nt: TGTGCCAGCAGCGTAGGTGGAGGGAACAATGAGCAGTTCTTC

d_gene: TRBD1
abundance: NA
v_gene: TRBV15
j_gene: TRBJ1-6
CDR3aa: CATSRGETGGRSSPLHF
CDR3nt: TGTGCCACCAGCAGAGGAGAGACAGGGGGCCGAAGTTCACCCCTCCACTTT

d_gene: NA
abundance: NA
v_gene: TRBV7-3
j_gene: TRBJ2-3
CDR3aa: CASSSDSPDTQYF
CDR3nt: TGTGCCAGCAGCTCGGACAGTCCAGATACGCAGTATTTT

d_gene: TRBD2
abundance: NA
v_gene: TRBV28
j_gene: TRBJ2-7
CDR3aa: CASSLSGRAYEQYF
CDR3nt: TGTGCCAGCAGTTTGAGCGGGAGGGCCTACGAGCAGTACTTC